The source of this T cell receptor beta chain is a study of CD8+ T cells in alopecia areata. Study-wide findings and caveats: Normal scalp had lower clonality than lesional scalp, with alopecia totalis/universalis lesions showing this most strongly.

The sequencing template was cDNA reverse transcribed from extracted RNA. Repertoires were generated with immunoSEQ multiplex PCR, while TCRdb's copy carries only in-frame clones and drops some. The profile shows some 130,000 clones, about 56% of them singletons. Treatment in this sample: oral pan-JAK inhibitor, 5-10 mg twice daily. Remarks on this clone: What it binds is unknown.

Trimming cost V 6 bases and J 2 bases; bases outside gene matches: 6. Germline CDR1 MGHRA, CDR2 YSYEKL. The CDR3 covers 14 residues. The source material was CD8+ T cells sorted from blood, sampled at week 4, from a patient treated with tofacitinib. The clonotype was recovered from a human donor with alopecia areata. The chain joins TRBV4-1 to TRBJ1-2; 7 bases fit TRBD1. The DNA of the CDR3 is TGCGCCAGCAGTCACAGGGGCGGCAACTATGGCTACACCTTC. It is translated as CASSHRGGNYGYTF.